This T cell receptor beta chain was obtained from a study of shared clonotypes between healthy human individuals. Findings and limits, study-wide: Memory subsets generally showed smaller estimated richness than naive subsets did.

Among the donors, all were Caucasian adults who lived in Nashville, Tennessee. Each PCR replicate from the sorted subsets contained around 200 ng DNA, which is tens of thousands of T cell genomes. Here immunoSEQ multiplex PCR was the method, and the copy in TCRdb shows in-frame clones only, minus some. This table holds 1.6 million or so clones, 97% to 99% found once. Concerning this clone: Antigen: not known.

Germline V CDR1 and CDR2: SGHRS, YFSETQ. The J segment lost 3 bases and the V segment lost 2 bases, leaving 7 bases of the junction unmatched. The CDR3 is made up of 16 amino acids. Source material: naive CD4+ T cells sorted from blood. Subset denoted: CD45RA+ positively selected. The V call is TRBV5-1, the J call TRBJ2-7; 11 bases map to TRBD2. This TCR was sampled from a man younger than 45 in good health. The CDR3 region is CASSFWRLAGYYEQYF. Here the CDR3 DNA reads TGCGCCAGCAGCTTCTGGAGACTAGCGGGATACTACGAGCAGTACTTC.